This T cell receptor (beta chain) stems from a study of blood T cell repertoires in COVID-19. The CDR3 runs 13 residues. The V end was cut by 4 bases, the J end by 4 bases, with 10 bases between. Profiled with immunoSEQ multiplex PCR; TCRdb holds only in-frame clones, not every one. The sample shows about 250,000 clones, 86% of them seen only once. The receptor's source is a man aged 35 to 55 who had recovered from COVID-19. The genes are TRBV12-3 or TRBV12-4 and TRBJ1-1, with D possibly being TRBD1 (6 bases). The sample was PBMCs or T cells enriched from blood (not recorded which). CDR3 sequence: CASSYQGFTEAFF. CDR3 in DNA: TGTGCCAGCAGTTACCAGGGGTTCACTGAAGCTTTCTTT.